This T cell receptor beta chain came from a study of T cell responses to AZD1222 COVID-19 vaccine. Unmatched junction bases numbered 12, after V lost 5 bases and J lost 0 bases. Germline V gene data show CDR1 as SEHNR and CDR2 as FQNEAQ (reference sequence). This CDR3 is 17 amino acids long. This clone was counted only a few times. Libraries were prepared by immunoSEQ multiplex PCR; TCRdb keeps only in-frame clonotypes and omits some of them. Altogether around 180,000 clones are present, roughly 91% being singletons, with the ten largest covering about 24%. This chain uses TRBV7-9 with TRBJ2-7, with 8 bases matching TRBD2. The clonotype originates from an adult who received the AZD1222 COVID-19 vaccine. The material was peripheral blood, obtained 28 days after the second AZD1222 dose. In DNA form, the CDR3 reads TGTGCCAGCAGCCCCCACAGTGGCGGGAGGATCTCCTACGAGCAGTACTTC. Translating gives CASSPHSGGRISYEQYF.